Listed here are 16 T cell receptor beta chains from one sample, sequenced in a study of T cell responses to AZD1222 COVID-19 vaccine. Measured with immunoSEQ multiplex PCR; TCRdb has only the in-frame clones, and not every one. The table shows under 75,000 clones, with less than 90% occurring only once. The specimen comprised peripheral blood, sampled on day 0 of AZD1222 vaccination. Receptors originate from an adult in good health.

The rearrangement links TRBV29-1 to TRBJ1-1, with TRBD1 as a possible D gene (5 bases). This CDR3 comprises 13 residues. CDR1 SQVTM and CDR2 ANQGSEA come from the germline V gene. The V end lost 3 bases, the J end lost 0 bases, and 8 bases lay between the germline ends. The CDR3 DNA follows: TGCAGCGTTGAGGGGGGGATGAACACTGAAGCTTTCTTT. Amino acids: CSVEGGMNTEAFF.

The J gene is TRBJ2-1, the V gene TRBV7-3; D is possibly TRBD2 (7 bases). CDR1 and CDR2 from the germline V gene are SGHTA and FQGTGA. Trimming left V 5 bases short and J 5 bases short, with 19 bases between. CDR3 length: 16 residues. The CDR3 region has the DNA TGTGCCAGCAGCCAGCTGGGCGGGGGCCAACACAATGAGCAGTTCTTC. The encoded protein is CASSQLGGGQHNEQFF.

V and J are TRBV9 and TRBJ1-5; D unclear. This CDR3 spans 14 amino acids. CDR1 and CDR2 (germline): SGDLS, YYNGEE. V lost 0 bases and J lost 4, with 8 bases in between. In nucleotides, the CDR3 is TGTGCCAGCAGCGTAGGGGTCCAGAATCAGCCCCAGCATTTT. It translates to CASSVGVQNQPQHF.

The chain employs TRBV7-9 and TRBJ1-2, with D possibly matching TRBD1 (6 bases). Germline assignment: CDR1 SEHNR and CDR2 FQNEAQ (reference sequence). Trimming shortened V by 5 bases and J by 5 bases, and 15 bases separated the two germline ends. This CDR3 has 14 amino acids. This chain's CDR3 is CASSEILGGYGYTF. The CDR3 coding sequence is TGTGCCAGCAGCGAGATTTTAGGGGGGTATGGCTACACCTTC.

The V gene is TRBV6-1, the J gene TRBJ2-1, with 7 bases matching TRBD1. This CDR3 contains 14 residues. Unmatched junction bases numbered 8, after V lost 5 bases and J lost 7 bases. Germline values: CDR1 MNHNS, CDR2 SASEGT. CDR3 protein: CASSSPDRRNEQFF. The DNA for the CDR3 is TGTGCCAGCAGTTCCCCGGACAGGAGAAATGAGCAGTTCTTC.

This chain joins TRBV7-2 and TRBJ1-2, with D possibly TRBD1 on 6 matching bases. V lost 1 base and J lost 2, with 11 bases in between. The CDR3 sequence is 15 residues long. Germline V gives CDR1 SGHTA, CDR2 FQGNSA. The CDR3 DNA sequence: TGTGCCAGCAGCTTAGTTGCACAGGGAAACTATGGCTACACCTTC. This sequence encodes CASSLVAQGNYGYTF.

This clone was observed once. CDR3 DNA sequence: TGTGCCAGCAGGTTTGGGCAGGGTGAAAAACTGTTTTTT. The encoded protein is CASRFGQGEKLFF. The chain joins TRBV2 to TRBJ1-4, with a possible D match to TRBD1 (5 bases). The germline V gene encodes CDR1 SNHLY and CDR2 FYNNEI. Trimming stripped 6 bases from V and 7 bases from J, with 12 bases between. This CDR3 region has 13 residues. Based on the CDR3 plus reference TRBV2 and TRBJ1-4, the full variable domain is EPEVTQTPSHQVTQMGQEVILRCVPISNHLYFYWYRQILGQKVEFLVSFYNNEISEKSEIFDDQFSVERPDGSNFTLKIRSTKLEDSAMYFCASRFGQGEKLFFGSGTQLSVL.

The chain combines TRBV20-1 with TRBJ2-1; 7 bases fit TRBD2. The CDR3 has 14 residues. With 3 bases clipped from V and 3 bases from J, the junction kept 5 bases outside the gene matches. Germline loops: CDR1 DFQATT, CDR2 SNEGSKA (reference sequence). The CDR3 region is CSASPGGNYNEQFF. The CDR3 nucleotides are TGCAGTGCTAGTCCCGGGGGGAACTACAATGAGCAGTTCTTC.

CDR3 sequence reads: CASSPGEGAGEQYF. Written as DNA, the CDR3 is TGCGCCAGCAGCCCCGGGGAGGGGGCCGGGGAGCAGTACTTC. This sequence joins TRBV4-1 and TRBJ2-7; D is possibly TRBD1 or TRBD2 (7 bases each). Trimming removed 4 bases from V and 7 bases from J, with 17 bases in between. CDR1 and CDR2 (germline): MGHRA, YSYEKL. This CDR3 region has 14 residues.

The rearrangement uses TRBV6-5 and TRBJ2-5, with D possibly matching TRBD2 (5 bases). CDR1 is MNHEY and CDR2 is SVGAGI in the germline V gene. The CDR3 contains 15 residues. The V gene lost 0 bases and the J gene lost 2 bases, with 10 bases spanning the gap. The CDR3 nucleotides read TGTGCCAGCAGTTACTCGAGCCGAGGGCAAGAGACCCAGTACTTC. Translating it yields CASSYSSRGQETQYF.

On this clone itself: A read error may account for a junction end that differs from germline. The J gene is TRBJ1-3, the V gene TRBV6-5; 7 nucleotides align to TRBD1. This CDR3 comprises 15 residues. Per germline, CDR1 MNHEY and CDR2 SVGAGI. Here the CDR3 DNA reads TGTGCCAGCAGTGACTCGACAGGGAATGGAAACACCATATATTTT. Translating it yields CASSDSTGNGNTIYF.

The chain employs TRBV7-2 and TRBJ2-7; TRBD1 is a possible D gene (5 bases). There are 13 residues in the CDR3. With 4 bases removed from V and 5 bases from J, the gap between germline ends came to 12 bases. CDR1 is SGHTA, CDR2 FQGNSA, per germline. This CDR3 reads CASSSRRANEQYF. For the CDR3, the DNA is TGTGCCAGCAGCTCTCGCAGGGCGAACGAGCAGTACTTC.

The chain is built from TRBV27 and TRBJ2-2; no firm D call. CDR1 and CDR2 from the germline V gene are MNHEY and SMNVEV (reference sequence). The length of the CDR3 is 13 residues. The ends were cut back, 2 bases at V and 4 bases at J, with 5 bases in the middle. The CDR3 loop is CASSLMGTGELFF. The DNA for the CDR3 is TGTGCCAGCAGTTTAATGGGCACCGGGGAGCTGTTTTTT.

The rearrangement uses TRBV19 and TRBJ1-1; no definite D call. The CDR3 sequence is 13 residues long. Between the trimmed V and J ends, which lost 6 bases and 4 bases, there was a span of 12 bases. CDR1 is LNHDA and CDR2 is SQIVND in the germline V gene (reference sequence). Here the CDR3 reads CASRLQSGTEAFF. CDR3 DNA: TGTGCCAGTAGGCTACAGAGTGGCACTGAAGCTTTCTTT.

To note about this clone: A junction end diverges from the germline sequence, so it may reflect a read error. This chain uses TRBV7-7 with TRBJ1-4, with unresolved D. Germline CDR1 and CDR2: SSHAT and FNYEAQ (reference sequence). This CDR3 contains 14 residues. In DNA form, the CDR3 reads TGTGCTAGCAGCTTCCTTGGGGCTAATGAAAAACTGTTTTTT. It translates to CASSFLGANEKLFF.

The chain combines TRBV7-9 with TRBJ2-1; D is possibly TRBD2 (6 bases). This CDR3 is 16 amino acids long. Germline CDR1 reads SEHNR; CDR2 reads FQNEAQ (reference sequence). V was clipped by 5 bases and J by 0 bases, with 14 bases between them. The DNA of the CDR3 is TGTGCCAGCAGCCTCCCGGTCGGGAGCTCCTACAATGAGCAGTTCTTC. It yields the protein CASSLPVGSSYNEQFF.